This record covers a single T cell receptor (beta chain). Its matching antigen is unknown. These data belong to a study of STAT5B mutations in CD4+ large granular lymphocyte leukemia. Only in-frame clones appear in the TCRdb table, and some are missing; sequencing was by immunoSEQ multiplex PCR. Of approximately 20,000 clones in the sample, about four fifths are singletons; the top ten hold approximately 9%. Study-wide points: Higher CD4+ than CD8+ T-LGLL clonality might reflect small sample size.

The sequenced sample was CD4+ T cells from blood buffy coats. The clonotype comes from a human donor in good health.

The CDR3 loop is CASSLGGGQTYNSPLHF. Here the CDR3 DNA reads TGTGCCAGCAGCTTGGGAGGAGGGCAGACCTATAATTCACCCCTCCACTTT. The V gene is TRBV5-5, the J gene TRBJ1-6, with no clear D. The germline V gene has CDR1 SGHKS and CDR2 YYEKEE (reference sequence). Between the trimmed V and J ends, which lost 0 bases and 2 bases, there was a span of 12 bases. This CDR3 has 17 residues.